This T cell receptor beta chain appears in the sequencing data of a study of a mutant IDH1 vaccine in newly diagnosed glioma. Study-level background: Once 4-6 weeks had passed after radiotherapy alone, vaccination started, or it started with temozolomide cycles. Averaging roughly 40 years of age, treated patients were about 62% male and 37.5% female. Most patients had received both radiotherapy and temozolomide, the prior options being radiotherapy, temozolomide, or both.

The CDR3 consists of 15 residues. Germline CDR1 reads MNHNS; CDR2 reads SASEGT. Between the trimmed V and J ends, which lost 10 bases and 4 bases, there was a span of 17 bases. The time point here: week 35, safety follow-up. The investigators gave 300 ug of mutant IDH1 20-mer peptide in each vaccine dose, together with topical imiquimod. Method: immunoSEQ multiplex PCR; TCRdb's copy keeps in-frame clones and lacks some. This table holds 35,000 to 50,000 clones, around 92% found once. A remark on this clone: Its antigen is as yet unknown.

The receptor comes from a man aged 50 to 59 with glioma. This rearrangement joins TRBV6-1 to TRBJ2-6; D possibly corresponds to TRBD2 (6 bases). The starting material was PBMCs, obtained from a glioma patient whose treatment included an IDH1 peptide vaccine. The CDR3 DNA follows: TGTGCCACTTTGAGGGGAGGAACCGGGGCCAACGTCCTGACTTTC. It codes for CATLRGGTGANVLTF.